This T cell receptor beta chain was retrieved from a study of T-cell memory formation after mild COVID-19. Points from the study as a whole: Pre-infection memory already had some responding clones, implying cross-reactive memory joined.

TCRdb redid the calling of the 5' RACE reads with MiXCR, one entry per CDR3 protein. The table records about 340,000 distinct CDR3 sequences, 20% to 25% of them present only once. With regard to this clonotype: Its antigen is not identified.

The CDR3 covers 16 residues. Trimming took off 1 base at V and 0 bases at J, with 15 bases between the two ends. The germline gives CDR1 DFQATT, CDR2 SNEGSKA (reference sequence). The clonotype originates from an adult woman who had mild COVID-19 (a few samples of this study predate the infection). Cell type and time point are not known. Sequenced material: PBMCs or a T cell subset sorted from them (not recorded which). The rearrangement uses TRBV20-1 and TRBJ1-1, with D maybe TRBD1 (5 bases). The CDR3 reads CSARVRARGVNTEAFF. The DNA of the CDR3 is TGCAGTGCTAGAGTACGGGCTCGAGGGGTGAACACTGAAGCTTTCTTT.